The next 14 T cell receptor beta chains were all read from a single sample in a study of T cell repertoires in cytomegalovirus infection. TCRdb reprocessed the reads with MiXCR, giving one entry per CDR3 protein. The data contain approximately 300,000 distinct CDR3 sequences, about 25% of them singletons. These receptors are not linked to any known antigen. This material consisted of cultured PBMCs, taken from culture after CMV antigen stimulation. These receptors were collected from a human donor in good health (CMV status not recorded). Some clones in this sample may be carry-over from other donors' samples.

This clonotype has more than one count but fewer than ten. The chain recombines TRBV27 with TRBJ2-1; 10 bases align to TRBD2. V lost 7 bases and J lost 2; bases outside the gene matches: 11. Germline CDR1 reads MNHEY; CDR2 reads SMNVEV (reference sequence). The CDR3 consists of 17 residues. The CDR3 region has the DNA TGTGCCAGCACCCCCGTATCACTAGCGGGGACCTACAATGAGCAGTTCTTC. This gives the protein CASTPVSLAGTYNEQFF.

Only a few counts were recorded for this clonotype. The V and J genes are TRBV6-2 or TRBV6-3 and TRBJ1-1; 9 bases are a match to TRBD1. With 7 bases clipped from V and 4 bases from J, the junction kept 7 bases outside the gene matches. The CDR3 totals 14 residues. Germline loops: CDR1 MNHEY, CDR2 SVGEGT. Here the CDR3 DNA reads TGTGCCAGCACCAGAGAACAGGGGGCCACTGAAGCTTTCTTT. Encoded protein: CASTREQGATEAFF.

The V gene is TRBV5-1, the J gene TRBJ2-1; 8 bases agree with TRBD1. CDR3 size: 15 residues. After removal of 0 bases from V and 8 bases from J, the junction contained 7 bases not matched to a gene. Germline CDR1 and CDR2: SGHRS and YFSETQ. The CDR3 loop reads CASSLVTGGGDEQFF. The CDR3, as DNA: TGCGCCAGCAGCTTGGTCACAGGGGGAGGCGATGAGCAGTTCTTC.

The sample holds many counts of this clonotype. The J gene is TRBJ2-3, the V gene TRBV7-2, with TRBD2 as a possible D gene (6 bases). Per germline, CDR1 SGHTA and CDR2 FQGNSA. The CDR3 loop spans 15 amino acids. The ends were cut back, 0 bases at V and 0 bases at J, with 7 bases in the middle. The CDR3 DNA follows: TGTGCCAGCAGCTTAGCTAGCGGTAGCACAGATACGCAGTATTTT. It codes for CASSLASGSTDTQYF. The variable domain in full, with the rest retrieved from reference TRBV7-2 and TRBJ2-3, is GAGVSQSPSNKVTEKGKDVELRCDPISGHTALYWYRQSLGQGLEFLIYFQGNSAPDKSGLPSDRFSAERTGGSVSTLTIQRTQQEDSAVYLCASSLASGSTDTQYFGPGTRLTVL.

The chain links TRBV7-8 to TRBJ2-3; TRBD1 matches at 10 bases. Germline-derived CDR1 and CDR2 are SGHVS and FQNEAQ. This CDR3 comprises 15 residues. Unmatched junction bases numbered 4, after V lost 4 bases and J lost 3 bases. In nucleotides, the CDR3 is TGTGCCAGCAGCTCCCGACAGGGGGCAACAGATACGCAGTATTTT. Protein product: CASSSRQGATDTQYF. Supplemented by reference TRBV7-8 and TRBJ2-3, the full variable domain reads GAGVSQSPRYKVAKRGQDVALRCDPISGHVSLFWYQQALGQGPEFLTYFQNEAQLDKSGLPSDRFFAERPEGSVSTLKIQRTQQEDSAVYLCASSSRQGATDTQYFGPGTRLTVL.

In its sample, this clonotype was seen a few times. The rearrangement uses TRBV20-1 and TRBJ2-1; no definite D call. The CDR3 is 11 amino acids. Germline values: CDR1 DFQATT, CDR2 SNEGSKA (reference sequence). V was shortened by 6 bases and J by 5 bases, with 8 bases between the two germline ends. CDR3 amino acids: CSALKNNEQFF. CDR3 bases: TGCAGTGCCTTGAAAAACAATGAGCAGTTCTTC.

In its sample, this clonotype was seen many times. J is TRBJ1-2 and V is TRBV6-1, with 8 bases identical to TRBD1. J was trimmed by 3 bases and V by 6 bases; bases with no gene match: 15. The CDR3 is 17 residues long. Germline V gives CDR1 MNHNS, CDR2 SASEGT. The CDR3 coding sequence is TGTGCCAGCAGCCCCATGGACAGGGCAGCATTGGACTATGGCTACACCTTC. This translates into CASSPMDRAALDYGYTF.

CDR3 DNA sequence: TGTGCCAGCAGCCGGGACAGGGGGCGGAACACTGAAGCTTTCTTT. Translated: CASSRDRGRNTEAFF. The V call is TRBV7-3, the J call TRBJ1-1; 12 bases map to TRBD1. The CDR3 runs to 15 residues. Germline V gives CDR1 SGHTA, CDR2 FQGTGA. The ends lost 5 bases at V and 1 base at J; junction bases unmatched: 2.

This clonotype was counted at least ten times. V is TRBV19 and J is TRBJ1-1; no clear D gene. Deletions cut 2 bases from V and 6 bases from J, with 7 bases between. This CDR3 is built from 12 residues. The V gene's germline CDR1 is LNHDA and CDR2 SQIVND (reference sequence). The CDR3 nucleotides are TGTGCCAGTAGTATACGGGATGCTGAAGCTTTCTTT. Its protein is CASSIRDAEAFF.

This clonotype was detected a few times. This chain joins TRBV4-1 and TRBJ1-2; possible D gene TRBD1, 5 bases. The CDR3 has 15 amino acids. V lost 0 bases and J lost 4, with 12 bases in between. The germline V gene encodes CDR1 MGHRA and CDR2 YSYEKL. CDR3 sequence (DNA): TGCGCCAGCAGCCAAGATACCCCAGGGAGCTATGGCTACACCTTC. Translating it yields CASSQDTPGSYGYTF.

This chain joins TRBV25-1 and TRBJ2-2, with 10 positions matching TRBD1. The J segment lost 4 bases and the V segment lost 4 bases, leaving 6 bases of the junction unmatched. CDR1 and CDR2 from the germline V gene are MGHDK and SYGVNS. The length of the CDR3 is 16 residues. The CDR3, as DNA: TGTGCCAGCAGTGGTAGACAGGGGGCGGGCACCGGGGAGCTGTTTTTT. Protein product: CASSGRQGAGTGELFF.

This clonotype showed up just a few times. The chain carries TRBV28 and TRBJ2-1, with D possibly TRBD1 on 7 matching bases. In germline, CDR1 is MDHEN, CDR2 SYDVKM. The CDR3 extends over 14 amino acids. V was shortened by 5 bases and J by 3 bases, with 11 bases between the two germline ends. The CDR3 region has the DNA TGTGCCAGCAGTGCGGGGACAGACTACAATGAGCAGTTCTTC. Translation: CASSAGTDYNEQFF.

This chain links TRBV4-1 with TRBJ2-1; unclear D gene. Germline loops: CDR1 MGHRA, CDR2 YSYEKL. The CDR3 length is 15 residues. V lost 0 bases and J 7 bases, leaving 13 bases between the germline ends. CDR3 amino acids: CASSQDRGTANEQFF. CDR3 DNA sequence: TGCGCCAGCAGCCAAGATCGCGGAACGGCTAATGAGCAGTTCTTC.

The J gene is TRBJ2-3, the V gene TRBV28; the D is unclear. V lost 2 bases and J 0 bases, leaving 21 bases between the germline ends. The CDR3 contains 19 residues. CDR1 and CDR2 (germline): MDHEN, SYDVKM. CDR3 DNA: TGTGCCAGCAGTTTAGGCCCCCTCGCAACCAGACCTAGCACAGATACGCAGTATTTT. It translates to CASSLGPLATRPSTDTQYF.